Described below is a single TCR beta chain sequence and its context. The sample originates from a study of technical replicates of blood from a handful of donors. Using immunoSEQ multiplex PCR, the repertoire was profiled, and TCRdb retains in-frame clones only, with some absent. This sample has tens of thousands of clones; about nine tenths occur once, and the top ten carry about 4.9%. Trimming removed 2 bases at V and 6 bases at J, with 11 bases between. The CDR3 covers 13 residues. Per germline, CDR1 GTSNPN and CDR2 SVGIG (reference sequence). This sequence was found in a human donor in good health. Some clones in this sample may be carry-over from other donors' samples. The sample comprised PBMCs. V is TRBV30 and J is TRBJ1-3, with D tentatively TRBD1 (6 bases). The chain's CDR3 is CAWSRAGANTIYF. CDR3 bases: TGTGCCTGGAGTAGGGCAGGGGCAAACACCATATATTTT.